The 5 T cell receptor beta chains in this list originate from one sample, sequenced in a study of metastatic and nonmetastatic thyroid tumors. All patients reached thyroid surgery having received no treatment beforehand. TCRdb reprocessed the PCR reads using MiXCR. The sample yields almost 8,500 clones, 44% seen once. Sequencing was performed on tumor tissue. These receptors were collected from a male donor with papillary thyroid cancer or a benign thyroid nodule (not recorded which). Some clones in this sample may be carry-over from other donors' samples.

The genes are TRBV11-1 and TRBJ2-1, with D tentatively TRBD1 or TRBD2 (5 bases each). This CDR3 is built from 14 residues. Germline-derived CDR1 and CDR2 are SGHAT and FQDESV (reference sequence). Trimming removed 5 bases from V and 5 bases from J, with 13 bases in between. CDR3 sequence reads: CASSDGTGNNEQFF. Written as DNA, the CDR3 is TGTGCCAGCAGCGACGGGACGGGGAACAATGAGCAGTTCTTC.

The J gene is TRBJ2-2, the V gene TRBV5-8, with unresolved D. CDR1 is SGHTS, CDR2 YDEGEE, per germline. V was trimmed by 4 bases and J by 5 bases, leaving 9 bases between them. The CDR3 contains 13 residues. CDR3 protein: CASSNGPTGELFF. CDR3 DNA sequence: TGTGCCAGCAGCAATGGACCAACCGGGGAGCTGTTTTTT.

This clone was observed a few times. The chain links TRBV4-1 to TRBJ1-5; D gene ambiguous. Trimming shortened V by 0 bases and J by 1 base, and 7 bases separated the two germline ends. Germline lookup yields CDR1 MGHRA and CDR2 YSYEKL. This CDR3 is built from 15 residues. CDR3 protein: CASSQDGGSNQPQHF. The CDR3 nucleotides read TGCGCCAGCAGCCAAGATGGTGGGAGCAATCAGCCCCAGCATTTT.

In this sample, this clone is medium-sized. The chain is built from TRBV5-1 and TRBJ1-1, with TRBD1 as a possible D gene (6 bases). The CDR3 totals 15 residues. Germline loops: CDR1 SGHRS, CDR2 YFSETQ. V was cut by 3 bases and J by 0 bases, with 12 bases left in between. The CDR3: CASSSVQGMNTEAFF. CDR3 in DNA: TGCGCCAGCAGCTCCGTACAGGGAATGAACACTGAAGCTTTCTTT.

The chain uses TRBV19 and TRBJ1-1; D perhaps matches TRBD1 (5 bases). Trimming removed 4 bases at V and 0 bases at J, with 12 bases between. CDR3 length: 15 residues. The germline gives CDR1 LNHDA, CDR2 SQIVND (reference sequence). The CDR3 protein is CASSSPRDLNTEAFF. CDR3 sequence (DNA): TGTGCCAGTAGTAGCCCCAGGGACCTGAACACTGAAGCTTTCTTT.